This T cell receptor (beta chain) was captured by sequencing in a study of cytomegalovirus exposure and HLA in healthy donors (dated by TCRdb to about 2017). Background on the whole study: An earlier analysis of approximately 640 of the donors reported 250 to 300 Gb of sequence data and roughly 100 million unique TCR beta sequences from roughly 200 million T cells. A later genetic analysis used genome-wide SNP genotypes for about 55% of the 666 donors, treating that subset as a discovery cohort. Alongside the repertoire data, information on donor age, sex, ethnicity and CMV serostatus was compiled. The number of typed donors differed by locus: about 620-640 for A, B, C, DRB1 and DQB1; about 520 for DQA1; approximately 600 for DPA1; and around 470 for DPB1. Among 398 genotyped donors of the cohort, an average of around 240,000 unique TCR beta nucleotide sequences was sequenced per donor, of which about 18% were non-productive. All discovery cohort repertoires had been generated using a single sequencing platform. Among the roughly 430 genotyped donors, around 81% belonged to the genetic ancestry cluster associated with self-reported Caucasian donors. In the later analysis, no new phenotypic data were used to find candidate immune exposures; instead, reliance was placed on TCR beta sequences and their occurrence across donors. HLA typing covered class I and class II loci at four-digit resolution. High-throughput TCR immunosequencing, statistical association of individual TCRs with disease status, and machine learning were combined to predict cytomegalovirus infection status. The T cell repertoires of 666 subjects were profiled by immunosequencing and related to cytomegalovirus serostatus. Roughly 300 gigabases of sequencing data and 80 million or so unique TCR sequences were included in an early release covering roughly 600 HLA-typed donors. About five DR-DQ haplotypes were handled as single units for association and clustering because linkage in the cohort was strong. In an earlier analysis of roughly 580 of the donors, high-throughput TCR beta sequencing was used to judge whether each TCR beta V gene segment behaved as functional or pseudogenic. A later analysis re-analyzed previously published TCR beta repertoires from approximately 670 donors and added high-resolution HLA genotyping to study TCR occurrence patterns. Along with the roughly 700-subject first cohort, a separate validation cohort of around 110 different subjects was used. The aim of the study was to test whether cataloging public T cell receptors could identify signatures of past pathogen exposure. Paper-wide results and their limitations: The authors suggested that the approach could potentially be extended to other disease states and immunological phenotypes. Specific HLA alleles were associated with 18,000 or so TCR beta sequences at a false discovery rate of 0.05 in a later analysis. The cohort was sequenced for TCR beta chains only, and without alpha or paired-chain data the features that could be detected were limited. Broadly in line with IMGT annotations, most TCR beta V segments showed up in productive rearrangements about 90% or about 30% of the time in an earlier analysis of about 500 of the donors. Roughly 17 rarely observed V segments, including chromosome 9 orphons, were excluded from the earlier analysis of a few hundred of the donors because counts were too low. A later analysis found that TCR association rates varied across HLA loci, with DRB1 alleles showing the most associated TCRs and HLA-C alleles the fewest. The classifier was reported to diagnose cytomegalovirus status with high specificity and sensitivity in both the original and validation cohorts. A later genetic analysis associated a missense DCLRE1C variant with V-gene and J-gene trimming of TCR beta chains, and an independent cohort replicated the association. According to a later genetic analysis, donors in an Asian-associated ancestry cluster had fewer N-insertions in productive TCRs than the approximately 670-donor mean. The 87-base-pair reads could not distinguish some IMGT-functional V segments, including TRBV6-2 and TRBV6-3, so those segments were excluded. When HLA alleles, especially DR and DQ, strongly co-occurred, TCR associations were difficult to assign to individual alleles. A further reported finding was that TCR beta sequences accurately predicted the HLA-A and HLA-B alleles for most subjects in the first cohort. Because HLA typing was missing for some donors at each locus, association tests included only the typed subset. Several of the top co-occurrence clusters appeared to be linked to parvovirus B19, influenza, CMV and Epstein-Barr virus, according to a later analysis. Most CMV-associated TCR beta chains appeared to be HLA-restricted in a later analysis, and the HLA associations seemed to be driven largely by CMV exposure. For the cohort, immune exposure information was limited to CMV serostatus. A cluster of highly shared sequence variants was judged likely to be a technical artifact of the sequencing pipeline. A total of fewer than 200 TCR beta chains were listed by the study as associated with cytomegalovirus. Across donors, most TCR sequences were observed very rarely, whereas some public TCRs were present in many individuals. Linkage disequilibrium might explain the correlated functional status among segregating V segments, but an unknown experimental factor could not be excluded. Presence/absence analyses assumed roughly uniform sequencing depth across donors, an assumption that may not hold. In vitro tests confirmed that three of the cytomegalovirus-associated TCR beta chains recognize cytomegalovirus antigens. A later analysis found that HLA-associated TCR beta chains were more clonally expanded and had lower generation probabilities than equally common non-associated chains.

Libraries were made using the immunoSEQ multiplex PCR assay. For the multiplex PCR, a mixture combining 60 forward primers for TCR Vbeta segments and 13 reverse primers for TCR Jbeta segments was used. The CDR3 region of rearranged TCR beta genes was amplified from genomic DNA with a multiplex PCR assay. The Illumina HiSeq System was used to sequence the amplified TCR beta libraries as 87-base-pair reads. The published analysis was carried out like this. A later analysis tallied tens of millions of unique TCR beta chains across the 666 repertoires, and about 10 million of those chains were shared by two or more donors. Raw reads were error-corrected and collapsed into unique sequences with a nearest-neighbor algorithm that merged closely related sequences to remove PCR and sequencing errors. To assign V, D and J gene segments, CDR3 sequences were aligned to IMGT reference sequences. Each retained sequence needed at least a six-nucleotide match to both a V gene segment and a J gene segment. Rearrangements were classified as productive when the CDR3 lacked stop codons and remained in frame with V and J, and all other rearrangements were classified as non-productive. Following IMGT convention, CDR3 was defined as the stretch from the second conserved V-encoded cysteine up to the conserved J-encoded phenylalanine. In an earlier analysis of around 540 of the donors, sequences lacking an unambiguous match to a single V gene segment were excluded. An earlier analysis of fewer than 750 of the donors classified V segments as functional when productive rearrangements were above 56.7% and as segregating when the standard deviation between donors was above 5%. A statistical classification framework was built to diagnose cytomegalovirus status from the catalog of TCR beta chain sequences. In a later analysis, TCR nucleotide sequences were compared against IMGT/GENE-DB human TR gene sequences so that V and J genes could be assigned. A later analysis assigned CDR3 sequences and most-parsimonious VDJ recombination scenarios with the TCRdist pipeline. In a later analysis, each TCR beta chain was defined by its CDR3 amino acid sequence together with its V-gene family, and reads without a unique V-gene family were excluded. As a way to deal with suspected cross-contamination and a sequencing artifact, a later analysis dropped approximately 570 nucleotide sequences that were highly shared and had low generation probability. A later analysis calculated a clonal expansion index for each public chain from normalized within-repertoire ranks of inferred template counts. In a later analysis, generation probabilities were computed with a VDJ recombination model fitted to out-of-frame rearrangements, and the resulting probabilities were checked against IGoR. Hypergeometric tests were used in a later analysis to score TCR-TCR, TCR-HLA and TCR-CMV co-occurrence, with a repertoire-size bias correction applied to the TCR pairs. False discovery rates were estimated in a later analysis by permuting HLA or CMV assignments 20 times. In a later analysis, co-occurring TCRs were grouped using DBSCAN, with TCRdist sequence similarity added in when clustering inside HLA-allele-positive subsets. For co-occurrence clustering, repertoires with fewer than 30,000 or more than 120,000 public chains were excluded, along with roughly 5 repertoires with anomalous nucleotide sharing. TCRdb took this table from immuneACCESS and kept in-frame rearrangements with V and J called. Such tables lack part of the clones; where checked against another copy, unresolved V genes explain under half of the gap, and the rest is unexplained. The V and J calls and clone size were taken over from that table, and D and trimming were inferred from the DNA. For this sample there are some 150,000 clones; 76% appear just once. The ten largest clonotypes hold 1.8% of the sample.

The cohort consisted of hundreds of healthy bone marrow donors. At the time of sampling, all cohort members were nominally healthy, though unrecorded immune exposures were likely present. The donor tested CMV seropositive, placing the donor among the 250 to 350 seropositive members of the cohort. Each donor provided a peripheral blood sample, and peripheral blood mononuclear cells were used for TCR beta sequencing. Genomic DNA was extracted from the blood cell samples with the Qiagen DNeasy Blood Extraction Kit. For this chain, trimming is 5 bases at the V end and 4 bases at the J end, and the number of junction bases without a gene match is 2. The CDR3, from cysteine to phenylalanine, totals 14 residues. CDR3 DNA is the only sequence kept; it has 42 bases, read in frame from the first base. Via the germline V gene, CDR1 is MDHEN and CDR2 SYDVKM. Regarding this clone: Its antigen has not been determined. No base qualities exist here, and no much larger clone lies one base off it.

Source material: PBMCs. This receptor was identified in a female donor in good health and CMV-seropositive. The V gene is TRBV28 and the J gene is TRBJ1-5; the central 10 bases match TRBD1. In nucleotides, the sequence is TGTGCCAGCAGTAGGACAGGGGGAAATCAGCCCCAGCATTTT. It encodes CASSRTGGNQPQHF.